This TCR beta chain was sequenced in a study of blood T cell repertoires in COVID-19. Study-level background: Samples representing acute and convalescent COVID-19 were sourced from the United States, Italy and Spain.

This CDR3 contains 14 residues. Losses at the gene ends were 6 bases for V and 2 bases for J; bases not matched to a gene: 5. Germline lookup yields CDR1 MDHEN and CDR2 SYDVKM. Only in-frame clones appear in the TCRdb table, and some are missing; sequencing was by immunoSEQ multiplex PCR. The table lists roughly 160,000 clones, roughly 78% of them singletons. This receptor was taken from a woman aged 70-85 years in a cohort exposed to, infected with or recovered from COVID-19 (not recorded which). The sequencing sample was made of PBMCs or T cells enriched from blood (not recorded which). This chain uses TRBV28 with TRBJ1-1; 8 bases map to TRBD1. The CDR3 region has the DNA TGTGCCAGCAGCTCGGGACAGGCAAACACTGAAGCTTTCTTT. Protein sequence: CASSSGQANTEAFF.